Listed below are T cell receptor beta chains from one sample, sequenced in a study of cytomegalovirus exposure and HLA in healthy donors. Generated by immunoSEQ multiplex PCR, the TCRdb table keeps only in-frame clones and is missing some. Of about 160,000 clones in the sample, around four fifths are singletons; the top ten hold under 1.5%. Sequences were obtained from PBMCs. The receptors were gathered from a woman aged 25-40 years in good health and CMV-seronegative. Each CDR3 is given with its conserved first and last residue. Fields, in order: J gene, V gene, D gene, clone size, CDR3 protein, CDR3 DNA. The D gene is left open where the match is weak. Clone size, where shown, is once, few, many, or a class for clones that have expanded.

j_gene: TRBJ1-2
v_gene: TRBV2
d_gene: NA
abundance: NA
CDR3aa: CASSPDIGAGYTF
CDR3nt: TGTGCCAGCAGTCCTGACATAGGCGCTGGCTACACCTTC

j_gene: TRBJ1-1
v_gene: TRBV2
d_gene: NA
abundance: NA
CDR3aa: CASSEYGQNTEAFF
CDR3nt: TGTGCCAGCAGTGAATATGGGCAGAACACTGAAGCTTTCTTT

j_gene: TRBJ2-4
v_gene: TRBV12-2
d_gene: NA
abundance: NA
CDR3aa: CASRLILGVFSSGGLKGAKNIQYF
CDR3nt: TGTGCAAGTCGCTTAATTCTCGGAGTATTCAGTAGCGGGGGTCTGAAGGGAGCCAAAAACATTCAGTACTTC

j_gene: TRBJ2-7
v_gene: TRBV23-1
d_gene: NA
abundance: NA
CDR3aa: CAGVRLKKNYEQYF
CDR3nt: TGCGCCGGAGTGAGGTTGAAGAAAAACTACGAGCAGTACTTC

j_gene: TRBJ1-5
v_gene: TRBV30
d_gene: TRBD1
abundance: NA
CDR3aa: CAWGTDGNQPQHF
CDR3nt: TGTGCCTGGGGGACAGATGGAAATCAGCCCCAGCATTTT

j_gene: TRBJ1-1
v_gene: TRBV9
d_gene: NA
abundance: once
CDR3aa: CASSVAPRVTEAFF
CDR3nt: TGTGCCAGCAGCGTAGCTCCCAGGGTGACTGAAGCTTTCTTT

j_gene: TRBJ2-5
v_gene: TRBV7-9
d_gene: TRBD1
abundance: NA
CDR3aa: CASSLGTGSETQYF
CDR3nt: TGTGCCAGCAGCTTAGGGACAGGGTCGGAGACCCAGTACTTC

j_gene: TRBJ2-5
v_gene: TRBV5-1
d_gene: NA
abundance: NA
CDR3aa: CASGYRAPTVQETQYF
CDR3nt: TGCGCCAGCGGTTACAGGGCACCGACGGTACAAGAGACCCAGTACTTC

j_gene: TRBJ2-1
v_gene: TRBV5-4
d_gene: NA
abundance: few
CDR3aa: CASSLDGGETYNEQFF
CDR3nt: TGTGCCAGCAGCTTGGACGGCGGCGAGACCTACAATGAGCAGTTCTTC

j_gene: TRBJ1-3
v_gene: TRBV6-5
d_gene: NA
abundance: once
CDR3aa: CASSYSGQGNTIYF
CDR3nt: TGTGCCAGCAGTTACTCGGGCCAGGGAAACACCATATATTTT

j_gene: TRBJ2-3
v_gene: TRBV5-1
d_gene: TRBD1
abundance: NA
CDR3aa: CASSSRQGSTDTQYF
CDR3nt: TGCGCCAGCAGCAGCCGACAGGGTAGCACAGATACGCAGTATTTT

j_gene: TRBJ1-3
v_gene: TRBV5-4
d_gene: NA
abundance: few
CDR3aa: CASSLSVAGNTIYF
CDR3nt: TGTGCCAGCAGCTTGAGTGTAGCAGGAAACACCATATATTTT

j_gene: TRBJ2-7
v_gene: TRBV4-2
d_gene: NA
abundance: NA
CDR3aa: CASSQAAQVTYEQYF
CDR3nt: TGTGCCAGCAGCCAAGCAGCCCAGGTTACCTACGAGCAGTACTTC